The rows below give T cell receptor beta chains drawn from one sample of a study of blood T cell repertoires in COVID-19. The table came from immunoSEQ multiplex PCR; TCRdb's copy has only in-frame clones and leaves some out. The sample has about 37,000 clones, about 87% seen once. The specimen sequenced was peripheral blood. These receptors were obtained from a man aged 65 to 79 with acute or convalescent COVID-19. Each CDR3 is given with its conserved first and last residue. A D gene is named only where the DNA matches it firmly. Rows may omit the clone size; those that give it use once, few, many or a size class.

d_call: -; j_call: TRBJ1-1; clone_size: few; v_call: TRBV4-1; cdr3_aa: CASSRTENTEAFF; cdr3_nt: TGCGCCAGTTCACGGACAGAGAACACTGAAGCTTTCTTT
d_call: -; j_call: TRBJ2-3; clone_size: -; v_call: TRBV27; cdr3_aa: CASRYGRGGTDTQYF; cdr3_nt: TGTGCCAGCAGATATGGGCGGGGAGGCACAGATACGCAGTATTTT
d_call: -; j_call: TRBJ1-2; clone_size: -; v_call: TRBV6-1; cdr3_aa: CASSDQGSYGYTF; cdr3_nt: TGTGCCAGCAGTGATCAGGGAAGCTATGGCTACACCTTC
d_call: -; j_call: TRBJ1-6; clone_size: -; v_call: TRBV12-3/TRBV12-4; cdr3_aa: CASRPQANSPLHF; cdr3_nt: TGTGCCAGCAGGCCACAAGCGAATTCACCCCTCCACTTT
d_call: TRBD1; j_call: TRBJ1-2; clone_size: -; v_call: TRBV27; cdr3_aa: CASSVTYRGGGPNYGYTF; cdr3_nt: TGTGCCAGCAGTGTAACTTACAGGGGTGGCGGCCCCAACTATGGCTACACCTTC
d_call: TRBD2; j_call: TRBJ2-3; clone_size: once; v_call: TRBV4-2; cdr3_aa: CATHTSGGPDTQYF; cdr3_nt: TGTGCCACCCATACTAGCGGAGGCCCAGATACGCAGTATTTT
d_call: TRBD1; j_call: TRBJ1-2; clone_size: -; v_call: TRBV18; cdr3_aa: CASSPRDRGEGYTF; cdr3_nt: TGTGCCAGCTCACCACGGGACAGGGGAGAGGGCTACACCTTC
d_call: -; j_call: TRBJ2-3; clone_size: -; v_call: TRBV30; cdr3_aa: CAWSVGQHTDTQYF; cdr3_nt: TGTGCCTGGAGTGTAGGACAACACACAGATACGCAGTATTTT
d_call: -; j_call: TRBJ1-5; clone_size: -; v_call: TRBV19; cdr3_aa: CASSGGRGGRPQHF; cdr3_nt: TGTGCCAGTAGCGGGGGCCGCGGGGGGCGGCCCCAGCATTTT
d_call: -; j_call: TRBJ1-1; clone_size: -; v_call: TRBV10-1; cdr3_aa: CASSPRWGGRTEAFF; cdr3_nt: TGCGCCAGCAGTCCAAGATGGGGGGGGAGAACTGAAGCTTTCTTT
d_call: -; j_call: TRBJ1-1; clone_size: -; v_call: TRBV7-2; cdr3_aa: CASSLVGGMNTEAFF; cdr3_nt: TGTGCCAGCAGCTTAGTGGGGGGGATGAACACTGAAGCTTTCTTT
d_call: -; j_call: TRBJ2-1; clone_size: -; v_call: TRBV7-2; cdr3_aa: CASSLRQRSPYNEQFF; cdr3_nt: TGTGCCAGCAGCTTACGTCAGCGGTCTCCCTACAATGAGCAGTTCTTC